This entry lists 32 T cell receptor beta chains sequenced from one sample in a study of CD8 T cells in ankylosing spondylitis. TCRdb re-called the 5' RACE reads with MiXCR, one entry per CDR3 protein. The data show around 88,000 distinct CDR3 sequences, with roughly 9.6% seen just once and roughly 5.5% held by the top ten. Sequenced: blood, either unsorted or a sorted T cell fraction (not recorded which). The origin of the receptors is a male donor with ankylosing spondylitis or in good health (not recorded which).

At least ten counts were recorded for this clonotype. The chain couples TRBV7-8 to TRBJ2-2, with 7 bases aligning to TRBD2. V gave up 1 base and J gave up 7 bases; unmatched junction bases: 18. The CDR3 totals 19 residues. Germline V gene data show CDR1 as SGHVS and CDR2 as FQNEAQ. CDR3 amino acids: CASSLVWGGFGFGDGELFF. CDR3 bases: TGTGCCAGCAGCTTAGTTTGGGGAGGGTTTGGTTTCGGCGACGGGGAGCTGTTTTTT.

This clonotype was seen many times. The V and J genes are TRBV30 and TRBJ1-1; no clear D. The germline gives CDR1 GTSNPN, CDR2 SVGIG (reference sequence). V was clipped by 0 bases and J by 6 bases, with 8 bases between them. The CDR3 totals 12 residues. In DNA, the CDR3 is TGTGCCTGGAGTGTCTTTAATGCTGAAGCTTTCTTT. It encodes CAWSVFNAEAFF.

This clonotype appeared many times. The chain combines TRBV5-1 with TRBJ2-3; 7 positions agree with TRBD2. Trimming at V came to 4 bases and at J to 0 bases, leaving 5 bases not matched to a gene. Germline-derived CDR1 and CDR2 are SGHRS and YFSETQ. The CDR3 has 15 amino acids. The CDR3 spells CASSDASGSTDTQYF. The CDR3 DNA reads TGCGCCAGCAGCGACGCTAGCGGCAGCACAGATACGCAGTATTTT.

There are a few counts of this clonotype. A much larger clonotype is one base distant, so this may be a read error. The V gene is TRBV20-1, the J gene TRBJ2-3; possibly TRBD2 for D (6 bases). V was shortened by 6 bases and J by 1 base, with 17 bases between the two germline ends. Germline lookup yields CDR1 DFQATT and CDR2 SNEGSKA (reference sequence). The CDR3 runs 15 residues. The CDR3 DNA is TGCAGTGCGAAGGCCGGGACTGGGGGCACAGATACGCAGTATTTT. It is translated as CSAKAGTGGTDTQYF.

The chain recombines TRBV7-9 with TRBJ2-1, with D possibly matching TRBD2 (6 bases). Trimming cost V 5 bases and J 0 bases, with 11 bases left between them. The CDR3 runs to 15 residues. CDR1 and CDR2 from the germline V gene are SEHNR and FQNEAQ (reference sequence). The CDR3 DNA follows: TGTGCCAGCAGCCTTCGGGGGAGCTCCTACAATGAGCAGTTCTTC. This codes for CASSLRGSSYNEQFF.

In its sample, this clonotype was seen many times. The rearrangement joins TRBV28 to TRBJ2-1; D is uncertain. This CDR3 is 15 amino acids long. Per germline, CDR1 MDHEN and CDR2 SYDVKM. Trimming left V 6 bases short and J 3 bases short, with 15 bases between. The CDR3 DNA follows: TGTGCCAGCAGCGGGTTTGGGGAAGGCTACAATGAGCAGTTCTTC. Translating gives CASSGFGEGYNEQFF.

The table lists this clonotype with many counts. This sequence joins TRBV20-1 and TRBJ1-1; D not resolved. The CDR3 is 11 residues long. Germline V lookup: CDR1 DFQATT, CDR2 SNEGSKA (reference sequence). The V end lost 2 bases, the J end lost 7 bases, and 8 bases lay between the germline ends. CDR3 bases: TGCAGTGCTAGACAAGACGGTGAAGCTTTCTTT. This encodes CSARQDGEAFF.

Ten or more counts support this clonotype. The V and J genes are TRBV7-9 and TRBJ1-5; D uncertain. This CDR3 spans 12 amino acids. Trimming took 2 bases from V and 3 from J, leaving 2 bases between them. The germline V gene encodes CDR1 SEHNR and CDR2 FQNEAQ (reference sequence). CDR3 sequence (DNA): TGTGCCAGCAGCTTATTCAATCAGCCCCAGCATTTT. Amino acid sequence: CASSLFNQPQHF.

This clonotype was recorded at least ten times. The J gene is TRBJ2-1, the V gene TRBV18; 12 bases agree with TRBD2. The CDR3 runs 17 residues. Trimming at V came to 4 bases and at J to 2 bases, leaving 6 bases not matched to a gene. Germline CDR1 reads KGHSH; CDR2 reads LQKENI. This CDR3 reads CASSRGTSGPPYNEQFF. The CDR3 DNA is TGTGCCAGCTCACGAGGGACTAGCGGGCCACCCTACAATGAGCAGTTCTTC.

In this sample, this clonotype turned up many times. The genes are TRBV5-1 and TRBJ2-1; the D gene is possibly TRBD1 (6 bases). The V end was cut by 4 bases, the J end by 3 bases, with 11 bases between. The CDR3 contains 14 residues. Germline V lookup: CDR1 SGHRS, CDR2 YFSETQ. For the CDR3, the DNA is TGCGCCAGCAGCCCAGGACAGAGCTACAATGAGCAGTTCTTC. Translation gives CASSPGQSYNEQFF.

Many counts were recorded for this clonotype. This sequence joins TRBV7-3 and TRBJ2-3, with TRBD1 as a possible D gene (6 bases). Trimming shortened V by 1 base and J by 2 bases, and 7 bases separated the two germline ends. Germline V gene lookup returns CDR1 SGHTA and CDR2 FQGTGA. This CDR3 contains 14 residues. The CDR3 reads CASSLMGATDTQYF. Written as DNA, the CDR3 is TGTGCCAGCAGCTTAATGGGGGCCACAGATACGCAGTATTTT.

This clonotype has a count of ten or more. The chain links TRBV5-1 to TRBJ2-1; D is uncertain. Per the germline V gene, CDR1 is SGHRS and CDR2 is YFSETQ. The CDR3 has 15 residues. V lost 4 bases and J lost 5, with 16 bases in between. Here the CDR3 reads CASSPLPGSDNEQFF. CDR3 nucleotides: TGCGCCAGCAGCCCCCTCCCGGGCTCAGACAATGAGCAGTTCTTC.

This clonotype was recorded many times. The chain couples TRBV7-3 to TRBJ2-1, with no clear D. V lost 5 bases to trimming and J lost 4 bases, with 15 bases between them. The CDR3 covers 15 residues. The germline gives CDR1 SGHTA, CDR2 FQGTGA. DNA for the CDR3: TGTGCCAGCAGCCCGCGCCCTGGCCCTTACAATGAGCAGTTCTTC. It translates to CASSPRPGPYNEQFF.

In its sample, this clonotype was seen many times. CDR3 sequence (DNA): TGTGCCAGCAGTTTACTGGCCCTGAAGAACACTGAAGCTTTCTTT. It encodes CASSLLALKNTEAFF. This chain joins TRBV28 and TRBJ1-1, with D hard to call. Deletions cut 2 bases from V and 1 base from J, with 11 bases between. Germline loops: CDR1 MDHEN, CDR2 SYDVKM. This CDR3 is 15 amino acids long.

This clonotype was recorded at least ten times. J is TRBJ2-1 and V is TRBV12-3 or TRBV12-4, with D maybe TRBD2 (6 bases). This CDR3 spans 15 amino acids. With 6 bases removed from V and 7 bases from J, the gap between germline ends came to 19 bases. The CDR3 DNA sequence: TGTGCCAGCAGGCTACCGCGGGGTTCCGGGAATGAGCAGTTCTTC. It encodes CASRLPRGSGNEQFF.

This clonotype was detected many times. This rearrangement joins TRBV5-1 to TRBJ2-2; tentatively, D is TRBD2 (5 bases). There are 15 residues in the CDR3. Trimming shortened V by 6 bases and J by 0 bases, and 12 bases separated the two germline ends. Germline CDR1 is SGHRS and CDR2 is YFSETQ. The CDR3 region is CASIRGSTNTGELFF. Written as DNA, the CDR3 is TGCGCCAGCATACGGGGATCTACGAACACCGGGGAGCTGTTTTTT.

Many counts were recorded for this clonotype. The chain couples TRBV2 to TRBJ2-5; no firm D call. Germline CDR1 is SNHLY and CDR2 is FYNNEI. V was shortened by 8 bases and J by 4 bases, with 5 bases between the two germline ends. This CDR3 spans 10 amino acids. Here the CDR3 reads CASGRETQYF. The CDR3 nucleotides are TGTGCCAGCGGAAGAGAGACCCAGTACTTC.

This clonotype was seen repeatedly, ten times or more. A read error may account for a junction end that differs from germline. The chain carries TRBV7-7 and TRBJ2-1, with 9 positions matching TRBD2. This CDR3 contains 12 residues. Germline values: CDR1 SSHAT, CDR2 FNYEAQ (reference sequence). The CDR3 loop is CASSLAGGEQFF. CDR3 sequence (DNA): TGTGCTAGCAGCTTGGCGGGGGGGGAGCAGTTCTTC.

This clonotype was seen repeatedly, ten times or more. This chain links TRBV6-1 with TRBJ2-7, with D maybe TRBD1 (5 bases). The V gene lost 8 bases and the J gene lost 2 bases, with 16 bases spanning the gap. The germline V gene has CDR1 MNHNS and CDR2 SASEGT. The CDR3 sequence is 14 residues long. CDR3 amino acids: CASHSPGLAYEQYF. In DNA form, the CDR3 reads TGTGCCAGCCACAGTCCAGGGCTAGCCTACGAGCAGTACTTC.

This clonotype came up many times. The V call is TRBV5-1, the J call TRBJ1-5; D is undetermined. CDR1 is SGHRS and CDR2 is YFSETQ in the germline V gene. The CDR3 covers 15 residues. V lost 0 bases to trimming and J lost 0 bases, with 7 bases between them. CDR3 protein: CASSLEGSSNQPQHF. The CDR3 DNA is TGCGCCAGCAGCTTGGAAGGGAGTAGCAATCAGCCCCAGCATTTT.

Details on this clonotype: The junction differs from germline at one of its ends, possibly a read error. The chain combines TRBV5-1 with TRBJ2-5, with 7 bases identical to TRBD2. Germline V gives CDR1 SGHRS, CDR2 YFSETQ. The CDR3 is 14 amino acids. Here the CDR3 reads CASSSFRGEDTQYF. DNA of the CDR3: TGCGCCAGCAGCTCCTTTCGGGGGGAAGACACCCAGTACTTC. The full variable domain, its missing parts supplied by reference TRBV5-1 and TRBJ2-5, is KAGVTQTPRYLIKTRGQQVTLSCSPISGHRSVSWYQQTPGQGLQFLFEYFSETQRNKGNFPGRFSGRQFSNSRSEMNVSTLELGDSALYLCASSSFRGEDTQYFGPGTRLLVL.

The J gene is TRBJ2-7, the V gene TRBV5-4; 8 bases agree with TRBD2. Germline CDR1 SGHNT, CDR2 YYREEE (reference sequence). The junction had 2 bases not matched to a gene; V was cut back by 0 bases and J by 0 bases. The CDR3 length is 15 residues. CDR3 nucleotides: TGTGCCAGCAGCTTGGCGGCGGGGGGCTCCTACGAGCAGTACTTC. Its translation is CASSLAAGGSYEQYF.

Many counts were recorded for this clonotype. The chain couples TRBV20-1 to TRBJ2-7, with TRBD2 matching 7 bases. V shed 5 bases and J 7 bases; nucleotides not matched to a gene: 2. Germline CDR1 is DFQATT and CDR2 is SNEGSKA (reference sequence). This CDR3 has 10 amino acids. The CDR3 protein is CSAHGGEQYF. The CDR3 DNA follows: TGCAGTGCTCACGGGGGGGAGCAGTACTTC.

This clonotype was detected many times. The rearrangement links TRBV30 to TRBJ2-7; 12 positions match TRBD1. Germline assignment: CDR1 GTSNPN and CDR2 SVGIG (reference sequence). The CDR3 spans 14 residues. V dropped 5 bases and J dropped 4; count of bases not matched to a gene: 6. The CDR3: CAWGSGQGAYEQYF. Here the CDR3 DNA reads TGTGCCTGGGGGTCGGGACAGGGGGCGTACGAGCAGTACTTC.

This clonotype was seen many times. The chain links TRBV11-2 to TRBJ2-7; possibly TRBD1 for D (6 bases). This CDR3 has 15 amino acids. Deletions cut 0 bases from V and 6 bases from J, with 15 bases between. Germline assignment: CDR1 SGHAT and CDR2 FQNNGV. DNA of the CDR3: TGTGCCAGCAGCTTAGAGGGGGCTTTGGGGGTCGAGCAGTACTTC. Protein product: CASSLEGALGVEQYF.

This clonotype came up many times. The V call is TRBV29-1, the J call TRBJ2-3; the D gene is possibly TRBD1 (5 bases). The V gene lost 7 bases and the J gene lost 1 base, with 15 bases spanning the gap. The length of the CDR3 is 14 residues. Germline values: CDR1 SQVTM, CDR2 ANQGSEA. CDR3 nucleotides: TGCAGCGCAAACAGGCCCATGGGCACAGATACGCAGTATTTT. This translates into CSANRPMGTDTQYF.

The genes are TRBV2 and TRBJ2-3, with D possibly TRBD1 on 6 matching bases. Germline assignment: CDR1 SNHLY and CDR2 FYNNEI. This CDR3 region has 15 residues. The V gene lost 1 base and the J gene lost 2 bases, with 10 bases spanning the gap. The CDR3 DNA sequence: TGTGCCAGCAGTGAAGGAGGGGGAAACACAGATACGCAGTATTTT. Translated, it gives CASSEGGGNTDTQYF.

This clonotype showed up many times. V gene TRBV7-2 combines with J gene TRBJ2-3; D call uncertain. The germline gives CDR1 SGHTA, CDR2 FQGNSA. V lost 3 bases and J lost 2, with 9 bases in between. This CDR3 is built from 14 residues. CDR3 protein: CASSLVRNTDTQYF. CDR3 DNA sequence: TGTGCCAGCAGCTTGGTCCGGAACACAGATACGCAGTATTTT.

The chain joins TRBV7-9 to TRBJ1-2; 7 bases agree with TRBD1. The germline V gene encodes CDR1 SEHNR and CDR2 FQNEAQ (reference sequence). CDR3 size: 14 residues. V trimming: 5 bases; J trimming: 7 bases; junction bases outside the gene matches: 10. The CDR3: CASSTEQGRGGYTF. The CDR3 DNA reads TGTGCCAGCAGCACTGAACAGGGGAGAGGTGGCTACACCTTC.

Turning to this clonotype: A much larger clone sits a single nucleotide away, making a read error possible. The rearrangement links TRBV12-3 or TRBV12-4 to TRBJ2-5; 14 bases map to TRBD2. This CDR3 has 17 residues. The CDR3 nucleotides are TGTGCCAGCAGACGCGGGACTAGCGGGGGATCCCAAGAGGCCCAGTACTTC. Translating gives CASRRGTSGGSQEAQYF.

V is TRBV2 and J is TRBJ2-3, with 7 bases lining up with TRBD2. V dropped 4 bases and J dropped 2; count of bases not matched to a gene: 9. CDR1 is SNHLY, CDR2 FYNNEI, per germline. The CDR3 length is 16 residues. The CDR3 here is CASSGGGWRDTDTQYF. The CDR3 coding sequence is TGTGCCAGCAGTGGGGGGGGGTGGCGAGACACAGATACGCAGTATTTT.

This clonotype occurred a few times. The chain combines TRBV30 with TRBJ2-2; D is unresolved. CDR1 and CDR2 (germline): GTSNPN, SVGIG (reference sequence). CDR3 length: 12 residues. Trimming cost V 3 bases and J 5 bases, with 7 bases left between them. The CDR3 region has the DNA TGTGCCTGGAGGCAGAATACCGGGGAGCTGTTTTTT. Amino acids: CAWRQNTGELFF.